Listed here are 19 T cell receptor beta chains from one sample, sequenced in a study of blood T cells in healthy people across ages. Together with a sample-barcoded 5' primer, a J-beta primer mix was included in a second PCR lasting roughly 6 to 12 cycles. TCRdb ran MiXCR on the 5' RACE reads and lists one entry per CDR3 protein. Among around 1,900,000 distinct CDR3 sequences listed, 35% to 50% were seen once. The sequenced sample was blood. Source of these receptors: a human donor in good health.

This clonotype was detected a few times. The chain combines TRBV6-2 or TRBV6-3 with TRBJ1-5, with D possibly matching TRBD1 (6 bases). Germline CDR1 reads MNHEY; CDR2 reads SVGEGT. The CDR3 runs 12 residues. V was cut by 2 bases and J by 7 bases, with 6 bases left in between. The CDR3 region is CASSYQGQPQHF. CDR3 nucleotides: TGTGCCAGCAGTTACCAGGGGCAGCCCCAGCATTTT.

This sequence joins TRBV7-3 and TRBJ1-6, with a possible D match to TRBD1 (5 bases). The CDR3 sequence is 15 residues long. V lost 0 bases to trimming and J lost 8 bases, with 11 bases between them. CDR1 is SGHTA, CDR2 FQGTGA, per germline. The CDR3 is CASSLTGTYYSPLHF. The CDR3 bases are TGTGCCAGCAGCTTAACAGGGACCTACTATTCACCCCTCCACTTT.

This rearrangement joins TRBV9 to TRBJ2-6, with a weak D call TRBD1 (5 bases). V was shortened by 3 bases and J by 0 bases, with 13 bases between the two germline ends. Germline V gives CDR1 SGDLS, CDR2 YYNGEE. CDR3 length: 17 residues. DNA of the CDR3: TGTGCCAGCAGCGAAACAGGAACAAACTCTGGGGCCAACGTCCTGACTTTC. Its translation: CASSETGTNSGANVLTF.

The CDR3 is CATSRPRTGEADTQYF. The CDR3 region has the DNA TGTGCCACCAGCAGACCACGGACAGGGGAAGCAGATACGCAGTATTTT. The genes are TRBV15 and TRBJ2-3; 9 nucleotides line up with TRBD1. This CDR3 contains 16 residues. The V segment lost 2 bases and the J segment 4 bases; nucleotides outside the gene matches: 7. Germline loops: CDR1 LNHNV, CDR2 YYDKDF (reference sequence). The complete variable domain, with remaining parts taken from reference TRBV15 and TRBJ2-3, reads DAMVIQNPRYQVTQFGKPVTLSCSQTLNHNVMYWYQQKSSQAPKLLFHYYDKDFNNEADTPDNFQSRRPNTSFCFLDIRSPGLGDTAMYLCATSRPRTGEADTQYFGPGTRLTVL.

The genes are TRBV5-1 and TRBJ2-5, with D perhaps TRBD1 (5 bases). TRBJ2-7 matches the DNA end more closely, so the J call is doubtful. Germline V gives CDR1 SGHRS, CDR2 YFSETQ. The CDR3 covers 14 residues. The CDR3 DNA is TGCGCCGGATCTCCCCTCCCGGACACCGACGAGCAGTACTTC. This encodes CAGSPLPDTDEQYF.

The sample holds one count of this clonotype. The rearrangement links TRBV24-1 to TRBJ1-2; 7 positions agree with TRBD1. V lost 7 bases, J lost 3 bases, and 7 bases stayed unmatched. CDR1 is KGHDR and CDR2 is SFDVKD in the germline V gene. CDR3 length equals 14 residues. The CDR3: CATRDPGQDYGYTF. CDR3 nucleotide sequence: TGTGCCACCAGGGACCCCGGACAGGACTATGGCTACACCTTC.

This clonotype has a count of ten or more. This chain connects TRBV20-1 to TRBJ1-2, with 10 bases matching TRBD1. V was clipped by 3 bases and J by 7 bases; unmatched bases: 2. The CDR3 spans 12 residues. The germline gives CDR1 DFQATT, CDR2 SNEGSKA (reference sequence). CDR3 amino acids: CSASGTGVGYTF. The CDR3 nucleotides are TGCAGTGCTAGTGGGACAGGGGTTGGCTACACCTTC.

The CDR3 sequence: CASSRDPNEKLFF. CDR3 nucleotides: TGTGCCAGCAGCCGGGATCCTAATGAAAAACTGTTTTTT. The J gene is TRBJ1-4, the V gene TRBV28, with D unresolved. The CDR3 totals 13 residues. V was pared by 6 bases and J by 3 bases, with 8 bases between. CDR1 MDHEN and CDR2 SYDVKM come from the germline V gene.

This sequence joins TRBV29-1 and TRBJ1-2; TRBD1 is a possible D gene (5 bases). Trimming removed 7 bases at V and 6 bases at J, with 18 bases between. Germline CDR1 reads SQVTM; CDR2 reads ANQGSEA. CDR3 length: 13 residues. CDR3 bases: TGCAGCGCAAGTCAGGGAGAGAGCGATGGCTACACCTTC. It encodes CSASQGESDGYTF.

The V gene is TRBV12-3 or TRBV12-4, the J gene TRBJ2-6, with a tentative D call TRBD2 (6 bases). The CDR3 is 18 amino acids. Trimming stripped 1 base from V and 0 bases from J, with 13 bases between. CDR3 coding DNA: TGTGCCAGCAGTTTAGGTCGGGACTCCTTCTCTGGGGCCAACGTCCTGACTTTC. Translating it yields CASSLGRDSFSGANVLTF.

The chain joins TRBV9 to TRBJ2-6; a possible D gene is TRBD1 (5 bases). Germline V gene sequence: CDR1 SGDLS, CDR2 YYNGEE. V lost 5 bases to trimming and J lost 2 bases, with 17 bases between them. The CDR3 length is 17 residues. The CDR3 DNA sequence: TGTGCCAGCAGTGGTGACGTAACAGGTGCTGGGGCCAACGTCCTGACTTTC. Translated: CASSGDVTGAGANVLTF.

This clonotype was found once. The junction departs from the called germline gene at one end, perhaps through a read error. J is TRBJ2-1 and V is TRBV7-7; no clear D. This CDR3 spans 15 amino acids. Germline CDR1 is SSHAT and CDR2 is FNYEAQ (reference sequence). CDR3 sequence reads: CASSLGSNRHNEQVF. The CDR3, as DNA: TGTGCTAGCAGCTTAGGGTCGAACAGACACAATGAGCAGGTCTTC. Filled out from reference TRBV7-7 and TRBJ2-1, the complete variable domain reads GAGVSQSPRYKVTKRGQDVTLRCDPISSHATLYWYQQALGQGPEFLTYFNYEAQPDKSGLPSDRFSAERPEGSISTLTIQRTEQRDSAMYRCASSLGSNRHNEQVFGPGTRLTVL.

The rearrangement uses TRBV6-2 or TRBV6-3 and TRBJ2-7; 10 bases match TRBD1. The V gene's germline CDR1 is MNHEY and CDR2 SVGEGT. J was trimmed by 6 bases and V by 2 bases; bases with no gene match: 4. The CDR3 has 14 amino acids. The CDR3 DNA sequence: TGTGCCAGCAGTTACGGGACAGGGGCGTGCGAGCAGTACTTC. Translated: CASSYGTGACEQYF.

This rearrangement joins TRBV7-7 to TRBJ2-5; 7 bases align to TRBD1. Germline V gene lookup returns CDR1 SSHAT and CDR2 FNYEAQ (reference sequence). V dropped 3 bases and J dropped 2; count of bases not matched to a gene: 9. This CDR3 contains 16 residues. CDR3 sequence (DNA): TGTGCCAGCAGCTTGTTGACAGGGCTGGGACAAGAGACCCAGTACTTC. Its protein is CASSLLTGLGQETQYF.

This chain connects TRBV5-1 to TRBJ2-7, with 7 bases lining up with TRBD2. This CDR3 is built from 16 residues. With 2 bases clipped from V and 6 bases from J, the junction kept 14 bases outside the gene matches. CDR1 and CDR2 (germline): SGHRS, YFSETQ. The CDR3 is CASSFVSPGEGIEQYF. CDR3 sequence (DNA): TGCGCCAGCAGCTTTGTTTCTCCGGGGGAGGGCATCGAGCAGTACTTC.

The chain combines TRBV7-3 with TRBJ2-1; 8 bases align to TRBD1. The CDR3 spans 15 residues. Germline lookup yields CDR1 SGHTA and CDR2 FQGTGA. Trimming took 8 bases from V and 2 from J; bases not matched to a gene: 8. The CDR3 nucleotides read TGTGCCAGCGGCCTTACAGGGGGGACCTACAATGAGCAGTTCTTC. Translation gives CASGLTGGTYNEQFF. Together with reference TRBV7-3 and TRBJ2-1, the CDR3 gives the full variable domain: GAGVSQTPSNKVTEKGKYVELRCDPISGHTALYWYRQSLGQGPEFLIYFQGTGAADDSGLPNDRFFAVRPEGSVSTLKIQRTERGDSAVYLCASGLTGGTYNEQFFGPGTRLTVL.

The chain joins TRBV12-3 or TRBV12-4 to TRBJ1-6; 7 bases map to TRBD1. J lost 0 bases, V lost 6 bases, and 5 bases had no gene match. CDR3 length equals 16 residues. The CDR3 DNA reads as TGTGCCAGCAGAATACAGGGGAGCTCCTATAATTCACCCCTCCACTTT. This encodes CASRIQGSSYNSPLHF.

This chain uses TRBV20-1 with TRBJ1-2; no firm D call. The CDR3 has 12 residues. V lost 8 bases and J lost 2, with 12 bases in between. In germline, CDR1 is DFQATT, CDR2 SNEGSKA (reference sequence). The DNA of the CDR3 is TGCAGTTCCCCCTTTCTCAACTATGGCTACACCTTC. The encoded protein is CSSPFLNYGYTF.

The J gene is TRBJ2-3, the V gene TRBV15, with TRBD2 identical over 9 bases. Germline V lookup: CDR1 LNHNV, CDR2 YYDKDF (reference sequence). The CDR3 length is 17 residues. Trimming took 3 bases from V and 2 from J; bases not matched to a gene: 9. The CDR3 DNA reads TGTGCCACCAGCAGGGGAGGAGCGGGGGGACCCACAGATACGCAGTATTTT. It translates to CATSRGGAGGPTDTQYF.